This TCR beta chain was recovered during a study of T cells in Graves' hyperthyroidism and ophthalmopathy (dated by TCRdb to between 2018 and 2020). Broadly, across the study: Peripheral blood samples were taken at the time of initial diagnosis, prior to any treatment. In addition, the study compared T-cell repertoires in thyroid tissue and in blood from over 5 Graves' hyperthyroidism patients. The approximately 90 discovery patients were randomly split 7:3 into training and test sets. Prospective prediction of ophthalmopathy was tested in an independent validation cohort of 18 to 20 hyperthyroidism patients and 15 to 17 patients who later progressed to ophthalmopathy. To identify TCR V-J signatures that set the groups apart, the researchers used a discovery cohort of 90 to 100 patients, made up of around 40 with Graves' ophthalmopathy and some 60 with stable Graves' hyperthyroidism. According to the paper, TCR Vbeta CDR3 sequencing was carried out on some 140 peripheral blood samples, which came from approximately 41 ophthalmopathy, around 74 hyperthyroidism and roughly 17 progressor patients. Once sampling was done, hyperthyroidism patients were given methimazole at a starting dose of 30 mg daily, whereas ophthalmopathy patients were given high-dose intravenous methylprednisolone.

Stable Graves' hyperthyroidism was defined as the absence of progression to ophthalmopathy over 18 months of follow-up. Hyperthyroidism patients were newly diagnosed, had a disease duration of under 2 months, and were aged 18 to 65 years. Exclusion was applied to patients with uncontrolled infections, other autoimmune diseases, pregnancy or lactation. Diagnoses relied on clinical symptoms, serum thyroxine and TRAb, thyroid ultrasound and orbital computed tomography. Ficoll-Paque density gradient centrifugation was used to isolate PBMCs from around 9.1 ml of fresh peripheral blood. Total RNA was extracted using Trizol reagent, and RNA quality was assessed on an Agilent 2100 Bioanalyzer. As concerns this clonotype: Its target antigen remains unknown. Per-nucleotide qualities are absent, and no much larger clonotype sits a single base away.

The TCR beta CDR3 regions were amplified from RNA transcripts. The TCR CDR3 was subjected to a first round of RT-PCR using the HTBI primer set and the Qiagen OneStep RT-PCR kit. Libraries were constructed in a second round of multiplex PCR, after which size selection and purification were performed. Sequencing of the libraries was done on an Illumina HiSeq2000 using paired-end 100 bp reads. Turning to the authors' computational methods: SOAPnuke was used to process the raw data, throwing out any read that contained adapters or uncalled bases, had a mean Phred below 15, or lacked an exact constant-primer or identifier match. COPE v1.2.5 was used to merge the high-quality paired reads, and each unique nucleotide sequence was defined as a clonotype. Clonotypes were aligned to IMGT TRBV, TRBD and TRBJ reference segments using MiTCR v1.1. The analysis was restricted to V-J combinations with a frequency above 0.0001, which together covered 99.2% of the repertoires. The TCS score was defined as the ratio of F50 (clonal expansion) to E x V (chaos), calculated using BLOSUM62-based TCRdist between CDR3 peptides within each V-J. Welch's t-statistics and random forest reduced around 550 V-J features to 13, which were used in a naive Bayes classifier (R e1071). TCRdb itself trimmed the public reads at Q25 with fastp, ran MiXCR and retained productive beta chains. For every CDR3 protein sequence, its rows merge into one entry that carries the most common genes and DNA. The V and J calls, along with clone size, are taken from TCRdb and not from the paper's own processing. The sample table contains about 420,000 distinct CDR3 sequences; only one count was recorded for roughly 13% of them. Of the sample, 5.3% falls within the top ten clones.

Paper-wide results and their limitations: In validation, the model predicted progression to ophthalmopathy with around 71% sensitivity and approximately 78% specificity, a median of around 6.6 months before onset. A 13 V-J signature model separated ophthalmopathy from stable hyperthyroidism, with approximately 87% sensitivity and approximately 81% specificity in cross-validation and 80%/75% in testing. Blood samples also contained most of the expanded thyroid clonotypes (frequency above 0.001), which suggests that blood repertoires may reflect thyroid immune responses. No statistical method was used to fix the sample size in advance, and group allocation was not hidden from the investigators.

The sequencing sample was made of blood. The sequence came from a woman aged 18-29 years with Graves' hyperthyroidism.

The base sequence is TGTGCCATCAGTCGGGCGGGTAGCACAGATACGCAGTATTTT. This encodes CAISRAGSTDTQYF. The chain is encoded by TRBV10-3 joined to TRBJ2-3; the D gene is perhaps TRBD2, on 5 matching bases. A distance of 9 bases separates the germline ends of V and J, which lose 5 bases and 0 bases respectively. CDR1 and CDR2 are read off the germline V gene as ENHRY and SYGVKD. The CDR3 numbers 14 residues from cysteine through phenylalanine. The read is trimmed to its CDR3 DNA, 42 bases read in frame from base 1.